Reported below is one TCR beta chain. The data stem from a study of blood T cell repertoires in COVID-19. At the level of the study: Italy, Spain and the United States were the sources of the convalescent and acute COVID-19 samples. In each case, the material was cDNA or gDNA derived from T cells, B-cell-depleted T cells, or PBMCs.

Germline CDR1 and CDR2: MDHEN and SYDVKM. V shed 4 bases, J shed 5 bases, and the junction held 3 bases outside the gene matches. The CDR3 is 14 amino acids. Sequencing was performed with immunoSEQ multiplex PCR; in TCRdb, only in-frame clones are kept and a portion is missing. The profile covers around 180,000 clones, with roughly nine tenths appearing a single time and around 24% taken by the ten largest. The clonotype comes from a man in his fifties or sixties with acute or convalescent COVID-19. The chain joins TRBV28 to TRBJ1-2, with 11 bases fitting TRBD1. The specimen was peripheral blood. The DNA for the CDR3 is TGTGCCAGCAGTTCCTGGGACAGGGGGTATGGCTACACCTTC. Its protein is CASSSWDRGYGYTF.